Each of the 16 T cell receptor beta chains below was sequenced from the same sample in a study of circulating CD8 cells and anti-PD-1 response in melanoma. Live CD3+CD8+TCRalphabeta+ cells were sorted into four subsets by PD-1 and/or TIGIT. Each library started from about 15 ng of total RNA using the QIAseq Immune Repertoire TCR panel. One entry per CDR3 protein results from TCRdb running MiXCR on the reads. Among about 570 distinct CDR3 sequences, roughly 6% were seen once, and the ten largest hold about two fifths. This sample comprised CD8+ T cells from PBMCs, obtained at baseline or after one month of anti-PD-1 therapy (not recorded which). These receptors were collected from a human donor with melanoma.

By sample fraction, this clonotype is medium-sized. This sequence joins TRBV4-3 and TRBJ2-5; no clear D. Looked up from germline, CDR1 is LGHNA and CDR2 is YSLEER. This CDR3 spans 15 amino acids. Trimming shortened V by 0 bases and J by 4 bases, and 12 bases separated the two germline ends. Written as DNA, the CDR3 is TGCGCCAGCAGCCAAGACCCGGGCAGTCCAGAGACCCAGTACTTC. It encodes CASSQDPGSPETQYF.

This clonotype counts as medium-sized. The genes are TRBV27 and TRBJ2-7; no clear D. Germline V gene lookup returns CDR1 MNHEY and CDR2 SMNVEV (reference sequence). V was cut by 1 base and J by 0 bases, with 10 bases left in between. This CDR3 comprises 15 residues. The CDR3 here is CASSLFGPGSYEQYF. DNA of the CDR3: TGTGCCAGCAGTTTATTTGGCCCTGGCTCCTACGAGCAGTACTTC.

This clonotype is medium-sized. V and J are TRBV20-1 and TRBJ2-6, with 7 bases fitting TRBD2. In germline, CDR1 is DFQATT, CDR2 SNEGSKA (reference sequence). The CDR3 is 15 amino acids. The V segment lost 4 bases and the J segment 0 bases; nucleotides outside the gene matches: 3. The CDR3 here is CSATSGGSGANVLTF. The CDR3 region has the DNA TGCAGTGCTACCTCGGGGGGCTCTGGGGCCAACGTCCTGACTTTC.

Judged by abundance, this clonotype is large (0.1 to 1%). V and J are TRBV25-1 and TRBJ2-1; D unresolved. CDR1 and CDR2 from the germline V gene are MGHDK and SYGVNS. The CDR3 runs 17 residues. V lost 1 base, J lost 10 bases, and 23 bases lay in between. CDR3 region: CASSESLPETGNQEQFF. The CDR3, as DNA: TGTGCCAGCAGTGAATCCCTCCCGGAGACTGGAAATCAGGAGCAGTTCTTC.

CDR3 nucleotides: TGTGCCAGTAGTTTGGGGGACATTTCGGGTCAGCCCCAGCATTTT. Translating it yields CASSLGDISGQPQHF. The chain uses TRBV19 and TRBJ1-5, with a possible D match to TRBD1 (6 bases). The V end was cut by 5 bases, the J end by 6 bases, with 17 bases between. The CDR3 totals 15 residues. Germline CDR1 LNHDA, CDR2 SQIVND (reference sequence).

This clonotype is termed large (0.1 to 1%). Written as DNA, the CDR3 is TGCAGCGTTGATACGAAGTTGACTAGCGGGATTAAGGGCACAGATACGCAGTATTTT. Its translation is CSVDTKLTSGIKGTDTQYF. The V call is TRBV29-1, the J call TRBJ2-3; 11 nucleotides line up with TRBD2. The J segment lost 1 base and the V segment lost 3 bases, leaving 15 bases of the junction unmatched. Germline values: CDR1 SQVTM, CDR2 ANQGSEA. The length of the CDR3 is 19 residues.

By sample share, this clonotype is medium-sized (0.01 to 0.1%). The chain employs TRBV30 and TRBJ2-7; tentative D call: TRBD1 (5 bases). The CDR3 contains 16 residues. Per the germline V gene, CDR1 is GTSNPN and CDR2 is SVGIG (reference sequence). The V end was cut by 3 bases, the J end by 5 bases, with 23 bases between. CDR3 nucleotides: TGTGCCTGGAGCCTTATCCAGGGCAGGGCCATGGACGAGCAGTACTTC. It translates to CAWSLIQGRAMDEQYF.

By share, this clonotype counts as medium-sized (0.01 to 0.1%). In nucleotides, the CDR3 is TGTGCCAGCAGTTCCACGCTGTTGAGCGGGGGGCAGTTCTTC. It yields the protein CASSSTLLSGGQFF. The V call is TRBV6-5, the J call TRBJ2-1; 8 bases fit TRBD2. CDR1 is MNHEY and CDR2 is SVGAGI in the germline V gene. Germline trimming cut 4 bases from V and 12 bases from J; bases unmatched to any gene: 11. The CDR3 runs to 14 residues.

This clonotype qualifies as large. The rearrangement links TRBV20-1 to TRBJ2-7; a possible D gene is TRBD2 (5 bases). Per germline, CDR1 DFQATT and CDR2 SNEGSKA (reference sequence). The CDR3 extends over 11 amino acids. V was pared by 6 bases and J by 3 bases, with 9 bases between. CDR3 sequence reads: CSATDYYEQYF. The CDR3 region has the DNA TGCAGTGCCACAGACTACTACGAGCAGTACTTC.

By share, this clonotype counts as medium-sized. This chain joins TRBV5-4 and TRBJ1-2; D is ambiguous. The V gene's germline CDR1 is SGHNT and CDR2 YYREEE (reference sequence). Trimming took off 0 bases at V and 4 bases at J, with 16 bases between the two ends. CDR3 length: 16 residues. CDR3 region: CASSLESQAWGYGYTF. DNA of the CDR3: TGTGCCAGCAGCTTGGAGTCGCAGGCCTGGGGCTATGGCTACACCTTC.

J is TRBJ2-2 and V is TRBV30; 7 positions match TRBD2. Germline V gene lookup returns CDR1 GTSNPN and CDR2 SVGIG (reference sequence). V shed 5 bases and J 7 bases; nucleotides not matched to a gene: 13. This CDR3 spans 15 amino acids. DNA for the CDR3: TGTGCCTGGGAGAGCGGGGTGCACTGGGGCGGGGAGCTGTTTTTT. Amino acids: CAWESGVHWGGELFF.

This clonotype is judged large. An end of the junction differs from the germline gene, which may be a read error. V usage is TRBV7-7 and J usage is TRBJ2-5; D possibly corresponds to TRBD2 (7 bases). This CDR3 has 15 residues. Germline V CDR1 and CDR2: SSHAT, FNYEAQ (reference sequence). The CDR3 spells CASSAAGASGETQYF. CDR3 nucleotide sequence: TGTGCTAGCAGCGCCGCGGGGGCTAGCGGAGAGACCCAGTACTTC.

This clonotype is labeled as medium-sized. V is TRBV20-1 and J is TRBJ2-1; D is unclear. Trimming removed 1 base from V and 6 bases from J, with 10 bases in between. Germline assignment: CDR1 DFQATT and CDR2 SNEGSKA (reference sequence). The CDR3 covers 13 residues. The CDR3 nucleotides are TGCAGTGCTAGAGTCTCAGCGCCCAATGAGCAGTTCTTC. Amino acid sequence: CSARVSAPNEQFF.

In its sample, this clonotype ranks as medium-sized. V gene TRBV27 combines with J gene TRBJ2-7; TRBD1 matches 7 bases. Unmatched junction bases numbered 5, after V lost 4 bases and J lost 2 bases. The length of the CDR3 is 14 residues. Germline CDR1 reads MNHEY; CDR2 reads SMNVEV (reference sequence). The CDR3 here is CASSYRDSTYEQYF. The DNA of the CDR3 is TGTGCCAGCAGTTACCGGGACAGCACCTACGAGCAGTACTTC.

Within the sample, this clonotype is medium-sized. The chain recombines TRBV7-2 with TRBJ2-3; 7 nucleotides line up with TRBD2. Germline V gives CDR1 SGHTA, CDR2 FQGNSA. J gave up 5 bases and V 5 bases, and 16 bases lay outside the gene matches. The CDR3 covers 17 residues. CDR3 coding DNA: TGTGCCAGCAGCCCGTCTCTAGCGGCCCTGGGGAAAGATACGCAGTATTTT. This gives the protein CASSPSLAALGKDTQYF.

This clonotype rates as hyperexpanded. J is TRBJ2-3 and V is TRBV5-4, with 10 bases that match TRBD2. This CDR3 region has 17 residues. With 0 bases clipped from V and 3 bases from J, the junction kept 7 bases outside the gene matches. CDR1 and CDR2 (germline): SGHNT, YYREEE (reference sequence). As DNA, the CDR3 is TGTGCCAGCAGCTTGGGACTAGCGGGCGTACTAACAGATACGCAGTATTTT. Its translation: CASSLGLAGVLTDTQYF.